The present TCR beta chain was sequenced within a study of T cells after yellow fever vaccination. A process of 5'RACE template switching, which added a universal primer site and UMIs, was used to make TCR cDNA. One entry per CDR3 protein, called by TCRdb with MiXCR from the 5' RACE reads. The table records some 300,000 distinct CDR3 sequences, around 10% of them present only once. Findings and caveats of the study: Once the booster was given, most primary-vaccination clones reappeared, at just under 98% for CD4 and approximately 88% for CD8.

The table lists this clonotype with a few counts. Its antigen is still unknown. V was clipped by 7 bases and J by 4 bases, with 16 bases between them. The CDR3 spans 14 residues. The sample in question was CD4+ T cells sorted from PBMCs, obtained 5 days after the yellow fever booster vaccination. This TCR was sampled from a young man who received the YFV17D yellow fever vaccine. The rearrangement links TRBV12-3 or TRBV12-4 to TRBJ1-2; possible D gene TRBD1, 5 bases. DNA of the CDR3: TGTGCCAGCACCCCTGGGTGGGGCGCCTATGGCTACACCTTC. Its translation is CASTPGWGAYGYTF.